This TCR beta chain was documented in a study of cytomegalovirus exposure and HLA in healthy donors. PCR was performed using 60 Vbeta and 13 Jbeta primers. TCRdb keeps only in-frame clones here, not all; method: immunoSEQ multiplex PCR. The data show about 160,000 clones, with around four fifths seen just once and roughly 1.3% held by the top ten. Germline assignment: CDR1 SGHRS and CDR2 YFSETQ. There are 16 residues in the CDR3. V dropped 2 bases and J dropped 3; count of bases not matched to a gene: 5. This TCR was sampled from a young man in good health and CMV-seronegative. Sequenced material: PBMCs. This chain uses TRBV5-1 with TRBJ1-5; 10 nucleotides line up with TRBD1. CDR3 loop: CASSFGTGEPNQPQHF. The CDR3 bases are TGCGCCAGCAGCTTCGGGACAGGGGAACCCAATCAGCCCCAGCATTTT.